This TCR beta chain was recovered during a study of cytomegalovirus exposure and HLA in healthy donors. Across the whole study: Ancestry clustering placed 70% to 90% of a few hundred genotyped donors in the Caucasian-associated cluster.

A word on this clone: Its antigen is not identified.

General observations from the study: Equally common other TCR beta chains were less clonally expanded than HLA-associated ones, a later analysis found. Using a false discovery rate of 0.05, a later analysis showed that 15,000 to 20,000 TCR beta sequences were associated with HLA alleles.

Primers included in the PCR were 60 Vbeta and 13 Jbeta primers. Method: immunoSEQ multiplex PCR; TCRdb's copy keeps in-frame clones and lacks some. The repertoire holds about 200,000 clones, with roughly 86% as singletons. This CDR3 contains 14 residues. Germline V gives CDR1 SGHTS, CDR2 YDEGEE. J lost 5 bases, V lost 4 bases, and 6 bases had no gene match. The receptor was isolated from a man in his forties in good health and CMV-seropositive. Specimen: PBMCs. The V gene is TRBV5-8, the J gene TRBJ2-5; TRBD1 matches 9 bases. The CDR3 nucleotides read TGTGCCAGCAGCCAGGACAGGGGTCGGGAGACCCAGTACTTC. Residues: CASSQDRGRETQYF.